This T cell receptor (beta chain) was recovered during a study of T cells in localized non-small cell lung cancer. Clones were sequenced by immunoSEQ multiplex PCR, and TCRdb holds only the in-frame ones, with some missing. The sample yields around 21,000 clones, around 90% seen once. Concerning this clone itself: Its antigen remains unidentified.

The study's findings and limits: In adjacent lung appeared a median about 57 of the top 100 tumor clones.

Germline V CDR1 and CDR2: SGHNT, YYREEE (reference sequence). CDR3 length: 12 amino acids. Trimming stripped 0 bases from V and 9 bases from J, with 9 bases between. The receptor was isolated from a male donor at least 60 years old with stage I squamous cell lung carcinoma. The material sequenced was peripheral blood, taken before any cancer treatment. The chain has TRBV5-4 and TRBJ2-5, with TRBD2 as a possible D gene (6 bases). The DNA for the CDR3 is TGTGCCAGCAGCTTGGGGGAGGCGTCCCAGTACTTC. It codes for CASSLGEASQYF.